The rows below give T cell receptor beta chains drawn from one sample of a study of shared clonotypes between healthy human individuals. The data were produced by immunoSEQ multiplex PCR, yet TCRdb's version contains in-frame clones alone and is incomplete. The sample shows about 1 million clones, 65% to 75% of them seen only once. Sequencing was done on a sample of memory CD4+ T cells sorted from blood. The origin of the receptors is a man aged 18 to 29 in good health. Each CDR3 is given with its conserved first and last residue. Each record gives: V gene, J gene, D gene, clone size, CDR3 DNA, CDR3 protein. The D gene is left open where the match is weak. Clone size is given for some rows only: seen once, a few or many times, or a class if the clone is expanded.

v_gene: TRBV10-3; j_gene: TRBJ2-7; d_gene: NA; abundance: few; CDR3nt: TGTGCCATCAGCCCTGGGGCCACTTCCCCCTACGAGCAGTACTTC; CDR3aa: CAISPGATSPYEQYF
v_gene: TRBV9; j_gene: TRBJ2-7; d_gene: NA; abundance: NA; CDR3nt: TGTGCCAGCAGCGCGTCATTAGGGGGGAGGGCCCCAGGATTGGGCGAGCAGTACTTC; CDR3aa: CASSASLGGRAPGLGEQYF
v_gene: TRBV6-5; j_gene: TRBJ1-3; d_gene: NA; abundance: once; CDR3nt: TGTGCCAGCAGTTACTCAGGGCACGGAAACACCATATATTTT; CDR3aa: CASSYSGHGNTIYF
v_gene: TRBV2; j_gene: TRBJ1-2; d_gene: TRBD1; abundance: NA; CDR3nt: TGTGCCAGCACCCAGGGGGCTTATGGCTACACCTTC; CDR3aa: CASTQGAYGYTF
v_gene: TRBV5-4; j_gene: TRBJ2-7; d_gene: TRBD1; abundance: few; CDR3nt: TGTGCCAGCAGCTCCACGACAGGGGGCAGGCCCTACGAGCAGTACTTC; CDR3aa: CASSSTTGGRPYEQYF
v_gene: TRBV2; j_gene: TRBJ1-4; d_gene: NA; abundance: NA; CDR3nt: TGTGCCAGCAGTGAGACACCTCTTAATGAAAAACTGTTTTTT; CDR3aa: CASSETPLNEKLFF
v_gene: TRBV9; j_gene: TRBJ2-5; d_gene: NA; abundance: once; CDR3nt: TGTGCCAGCAGCGCCCTGACACCTTACCAAGAGACCCAGTACTTC; CDR3aa: CASSALTPYQETQYF
v_gene: TRBV5-4; j_gene: TRBJ1-2; d_gene: NA; abundance: NA; CDR3nt: TGTGCCAGCAGCTTGGAGTCCGACTCGAGCTATGGCTACACCTTC; CDR3aa: CASSLESDSSYGYTF
v_gene: TRBV19; j_gene: TRBJ1-2; d_gene: NA; abundance: few; CDR3nt: TGTGCCAGTAGTAAATCAACATCCTCCTATGGCTACACCTTC; CDR3aa: CASSKSTSSYGYTF
v_gene: TRBV14; j_gene: TRBJ2-7; d_gene: TRBD1; abundance: NA; CDR3nt: TGTGCCAGCAGCCAGGACAGGGTAGCGAAGGAGCAGTACTTC; CDR3aa: CASSQDRVAKEQYF
v_gene: TRBV11-2; j_gene: TRBJ2-7; d_gene: NA; abundance: NA; CDR3nt: TGTGCCAGCAGCTTAGAGGTAGCCAGCGGGACATCTTACGAGCAGTACTTC; CDR3aa: CASSLEVASGTSYEQYF
v_gene: TRBV27; j_gene: TRBJ2-3; d_gene: TRBD1; abundance: NA; CDR3nt: TGTGCCAGCAGTTTTGGGACAGGGAGCCTCGCGGATACGCAGTATTTT; CDR3aa: CASSFGTGSLADTQYF
v_gene: TRBV7-9; j_gene: TRBJ1-6; d_gene: TRBD1; abundance: once; CDR3nt: TGTGCCAGCAGCTCTGGACAGGGAGGAGGTTCACCCCTCCACTTT; CDR3aa: CASSSGQGGGSPLHF
v_gene: TRBV5-1; j_gene: TRBJ2-1; d_gene: TRBD2; abundance: NA; CDR3nt: TGCGCCAGCGGCCCCCGGACTAGCTCCAATGAGCAGTTCTTC; CDR3aa: CASGPRTSSNEQFF
v_gene: TRBV5-6; j_gene: TRBJ2-7; d_gene: TRBD1; abundance: NA; CDR3nt: TGTGCCAGCAGCTGGGGACAGGGCGTGTACGAGCAGTACTTC; CDR3aa: CASSWGQGVYEQYF
v_gene: TRBV6-4; j_gene: TRBJ2-3; d_gene: NA; abundance: NA; CDR3nt: TGTGCCAGCAGCGGACAGAGCACAGATACGCAGTATTTT; CDR3aa: CASSGQSTDTQYF
v_gene: TRBV7-2; j_gene: TRBJ1-1; d_gene: NA; abundance: NA; CDR3nt: TGTGCCAGCAGCTTAGGTTTTGTTACTGAAGCTTTCTTT; CDR3aa: CASSLGFVTEAFF
v_gene: TRBV10-3; j_gene: TRBJ2-5; d_gene: NA; abundance: NA; CDR3nt: TGTGCCATCAGTGAGACAGGGTACGAGACCCAGTACTTC; CDR3aa: CAISETGYETQYF
v_gene: TRBV6-6; j_gene: TRBJ2-7; d_gene: TRBD1; abundance: NA; CDR3nt: TGTGCCAGCAGTCAGGGGGCCCGGGACTTTTCCTACGAGCAGTACTTC; CDR3aa: CASSQGARDFSYEQYF
v_gene: TRBV27; j_gene: TRBJ1-6; d_gene: NA; abundance: NA; CDR3nt: TGTGCCAGCAGTTTAAGGACGGTCGACTATAATTCACCCCTCCACTTT; CDR3aa: CASSLRTVDYNSPLHF
v_gene: TRBV11-2; j_gene: TRBJ1-3; d_gene: NA; abundance: few; CDR3nt: TGTGCCAGCAGCTTAGCCTGGACCATATATTTT; CDR3aa: CASSLAWTIYF
v_gene: TRBV7-9; j_gene: TRBJ2-7; d_gene: NA; abundance: NA; CDR3nt: TGTGCCAGCAGGCCACGGACTGAAACCTACGAGCAGTACTTC; CDR3aa: CASRPRTETYEQYF
v_gene: TRBV19; j_gene: TRBJ2-1; d_gene: TRBD2; abundance: NA; CDR3nt: TGTGCCAGTAGTACACTAGCGGGAGGGCCAAATGAGCAGTTCTTC; CDR3aa: CASSTLAGGPNEQFF
v_gene: TRBV11-2; j_gene: TRBJ2-1; d_gene: NA; abundance: NA; CDR3nt: TGTGCCAGCAGCTTGGTAGTTCACTACAATGAGCAGTTCTTC; CDR3aa: CASSLVVHYNEQFF
v_gene: TRBV5-1; j_gene: TRBJ1-2; d_gene: NA; abundance: NA; CDR3nt: TGCGCCAGCAGTCCCGGCCGGGAGAACTATGGCTACACCTTC; CDR3aa: CASSPGRENYGYTF
v_gene: TRBV20-1; j_gene: TRBJ1-1; d_gene: NA; abundance: NA; CDR3nt: TGCAGTGCTAGACCCATGGTTGAAGCTTTCTTT; CDR3aa: CSARPMVEAFF
v_gene: TRBV5-1; j_gene: TRBJ2-7; d_gene: NA; abundance: NA; CDR3nt: TGCGCCAGCAGCCTCACAGGGACCTCCTACGAGCAGTACTTC; CDR3aa: CASSLTGTSYEQYF
v_gene: TRBV7-2; j_gene: TRBJ1-2; d_gene: TRBD1; abundance: NA; CDR3nt: TGTGCCAGCAGCCCAGCCCAGGGGGGACAGTATGGCTACACCTTC; CDR3aa: CASSPAQGGQYGYTF
v_gene: TRBV27; j_gene: TRBJ2-7; d_gene: NA; abundance: NA; CDR3nt: TGTGCCAGCAGTATATCTCTAGGACGGGGGTACGAGCAGTACTTC; CDR3aa: CASSISLGRGYEQYF
v_gene: TRBV15; j_gene: TRBJ1-1; d_gene: NA; abundance: NA; CDR3nt: TGTGCCACCAGCACCCTCAAGGGAACAACTGAAGCTTTCTTT; CDR3aa: CATSTLKGTTEAFF
v_gene: TRBV30; j_gene: TRBJ2-7; d_gene: TRBD2; abundance: NA; CDR3nt: TGTGCCTGGAGTTCTGGGGCTAGCGGAACCTACGAGCAGTACTTC; CDR3aa: CAWSSGASGTYEQYF
v_gene: TRBV5-1; j_gene: TRBJ2-3; d_gene: NA; abundance: NA; CDR3nt: TGCGCCAGCAGCTTTTTGAACGGAGGTACAGATACGCAGTATTTT; CDR3aa: CASSFLNGGTDTQYF
v_gene: TRBV5-5; j_gene: TRBJ1-5; d_gene: NA; abundance: few; CDR3nt: TGTGCCAGCACGGACCGAGCCAATGGAAATCAGCCCCAGCATTTT; CDR3aa: CASTDRANGNQPQHF
v_gene: TRBV29-1; j_gene: TRBJ1-2; d_gene: NA; abundance: few; CDR3nt: TGCAGCGTTGATACTAGGGTTGAAGGCTACACCTTC; CDR3aa: CSVDTRVEGYTF
v_gene: TRBV2; j_gene: TRBJ2-2; d_gene: TRBD1; abundance: many; CDR3nt: TGTGCCAGCAGTAGACAGGGGTCCACCGGGGAGCTGTTTTTT; CDR3aa: CASSRQGSTGELFF
v_gene: TRBV6-5; j_gene: TRBJ2-1; d_gene: TRBD2; abundance: NA; CDR3nt: TGTGCCAGCAGTTCGGGTAGCGGGGGGAACAATGAGCAGTTCTTC; CDR3aa: CASSSGSGGNNEQFF
v_gene: TRBV7-8; j_gene: TRBJ1-5; d_gene: NA; abundance: few; CDR3nt: TGTGCCAGCAGCTTAGTCTTGTCCCAGGGCAATCAGCCCCAGCATTTT; CDR3aa: CASSLVLSQGNQPQHF
v_gene: TRBV5-6; j_gene: TRBJ2-7; d_gene: NA; abundance: NA; CDR3nt: TGTGCCAGCAACCGGATGGAAGTACAGTACTACGAGCAGTACTTC; CDR3aa: CASNRMEVQYYEQYF
v_gene: TRBV5-1; j_gene: TRBJ2-7; d_gene: NA; abundance: NA; CDR3nt: TGCGCCAGCAGCTTGGAGGACGGGAGCGCCACTAGGACCTACGAGCAGTACTTC; CDR3aa: CASSLEDGSATRTYEQYF
v_gene: TRBV7-9; j_gene: TRBJ2-7; d_gene: NA; abundance: NA; CDR3nt: TGTGCCAGCAGCTCAAATGGACACGAGCAGTACTTC; CDR3aa: CASSSNGHEQYF
v_gene: TRBV4-2; j_gene: TRBJ2-3; d_gene: NA; abundance: NA; CDR3nt: TGTGCCAGCAGCCAAGAAGTAGCGGAGTACACAGATACGCAGTATTTT; CDR3aa: CASSQEVAEYTDTQYF
v_gene: TRBV5-1; j_gene: TRBJ2-6; d_gene: NA; abundance: NA; CDR3nt: TGCGCCAGCAGCTCCCAGCTCTCTGGGGCCAACGTCCTGACTTTC; CDR3aa: CASSSQLSGANVLTF
v_gene: TRBV19; j_gene: TRBJ1-2; d_gene: TRBD1; abundance: once; CDR3nt: TGTGCCAGTAGTTACGGGGACAGGGTCTATGGCTACACCTTC; CDR3aa: CASSYGDRVYGYTF
v_gene: TRBV15; j_gene: TRBJ2-2; d_gene: TRBD1; abundance: once; CDR3nt: TGTGCCACCAGCAGGGACAGGGTTGCCGGGGAGCTGTTTTTT; CDR3aa: CATSRDRVAGELFF
v_gene: TRBV9; j_gene: TRBJ2-7; d_gene: TRBD2; abundance: once; CDR3nt: TGTGCCAGCAGCGTCGGGACTAGCGGGGGGCCCACCTACGAGCAGTACTTC; CDR3aa: CASSVGTSGGPTYEQYF
v_gene: TRBV6-6; j_gene: TRBJ1-4; d_gene: TRBD1; abundance: NA; CDR3nt: TGTGCCAGCAGCTCATGGGACAGGGGTGAAAAACTGTTTTTT; CDR3aa: CASSSWDRGEKLFF
v_gene: TRBV19; j_gene: TRBJ2-1; d_gene: TRBD1; abundance: NA; CDR3nt: TGTGCCAGTAGTATCGCCGGGACAGGGAGGTACAATGAGCAGTTCTTC; CDR3aa: CASSIAGTGRYNEQFF